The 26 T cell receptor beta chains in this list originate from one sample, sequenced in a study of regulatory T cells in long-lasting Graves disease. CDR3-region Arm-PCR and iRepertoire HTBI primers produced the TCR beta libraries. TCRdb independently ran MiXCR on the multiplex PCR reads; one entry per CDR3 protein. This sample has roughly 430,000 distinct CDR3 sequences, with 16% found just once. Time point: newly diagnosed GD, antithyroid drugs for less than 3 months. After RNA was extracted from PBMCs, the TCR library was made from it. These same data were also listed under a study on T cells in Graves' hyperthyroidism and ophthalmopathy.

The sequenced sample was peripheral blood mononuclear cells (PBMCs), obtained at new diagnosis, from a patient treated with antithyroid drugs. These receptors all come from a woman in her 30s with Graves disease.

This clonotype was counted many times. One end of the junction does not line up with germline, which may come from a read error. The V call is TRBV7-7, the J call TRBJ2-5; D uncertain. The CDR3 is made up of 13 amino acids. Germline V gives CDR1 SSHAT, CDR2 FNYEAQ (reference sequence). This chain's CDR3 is CASSRGSQETQYF. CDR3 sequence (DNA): TGTGCTAGCAGCCGAGGTAGCCAAGAGACCCAGTACTTC.

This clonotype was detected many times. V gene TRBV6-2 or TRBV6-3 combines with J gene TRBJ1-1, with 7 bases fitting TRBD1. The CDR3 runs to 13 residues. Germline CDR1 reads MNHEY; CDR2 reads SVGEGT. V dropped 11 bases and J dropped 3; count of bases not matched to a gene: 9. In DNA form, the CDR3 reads TGTGCCTCGGGGAGCAGGGGGGACACTGAAGCTTTCTTT. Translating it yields CASGSRGDTEAFF.

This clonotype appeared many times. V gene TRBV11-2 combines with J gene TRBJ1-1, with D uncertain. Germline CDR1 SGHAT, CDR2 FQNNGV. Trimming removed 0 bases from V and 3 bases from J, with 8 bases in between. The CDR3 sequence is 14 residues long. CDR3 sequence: CASSLEGWDTEAFF. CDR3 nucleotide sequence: TGTGCCAGCAGCTTAGAGGGATGGGACACTGAAGCTTTCTTT.

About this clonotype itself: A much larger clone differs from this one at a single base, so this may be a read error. The CDR3 sequence: CSARVPAGPQETRYF. The CDR3 DNA reads TGCAGTGCTAGAGTTCCAGCGGGGCCCCAAGAGACCCGGTACTTC. The J gene is TRBJ2-5, the V gene TRBV20-1, with 7 bases aligning to TRBD2. The germline V gene encodes CDR1 DFQATT and CDR2 SNEGSKA (reference sequence). This CDR3 region has 15 residues.

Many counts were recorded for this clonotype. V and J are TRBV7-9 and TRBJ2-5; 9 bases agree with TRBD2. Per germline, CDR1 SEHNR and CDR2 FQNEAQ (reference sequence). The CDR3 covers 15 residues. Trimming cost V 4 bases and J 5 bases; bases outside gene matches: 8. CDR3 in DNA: TGTGCCAGCAGCTCCACTAGCGGGTTTGGGGAGACCCAGTACTTC. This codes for CASSSTSGFGETQYF.

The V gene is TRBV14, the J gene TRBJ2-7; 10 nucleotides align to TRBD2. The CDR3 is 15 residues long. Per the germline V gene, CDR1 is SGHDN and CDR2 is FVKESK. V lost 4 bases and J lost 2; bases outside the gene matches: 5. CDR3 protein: CASSLGTSVTYEQYF. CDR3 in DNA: TGTGCCAGCAGCCTCGGGACTAGCGTTACCTACGAGCAGTACTTC.

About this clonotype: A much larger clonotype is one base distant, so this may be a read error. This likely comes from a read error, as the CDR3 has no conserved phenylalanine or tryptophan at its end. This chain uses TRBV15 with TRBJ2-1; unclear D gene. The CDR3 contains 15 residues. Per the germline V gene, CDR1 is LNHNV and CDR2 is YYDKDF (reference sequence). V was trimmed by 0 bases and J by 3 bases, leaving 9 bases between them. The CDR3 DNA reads TGTGCCACCAGCAGAGAGTTATATGGCTACAATGAGCAGTTCCTC. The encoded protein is CATSRELYGYNEQFL.

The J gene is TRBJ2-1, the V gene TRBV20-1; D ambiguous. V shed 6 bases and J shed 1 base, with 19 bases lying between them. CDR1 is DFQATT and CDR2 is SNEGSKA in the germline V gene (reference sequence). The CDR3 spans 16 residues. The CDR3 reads CSALRATPRSYNEQFF. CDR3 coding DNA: TGCAGTGCGCTCCGGGCTACGCCTAGATCCTACAATGAGCAGTTCTTC.

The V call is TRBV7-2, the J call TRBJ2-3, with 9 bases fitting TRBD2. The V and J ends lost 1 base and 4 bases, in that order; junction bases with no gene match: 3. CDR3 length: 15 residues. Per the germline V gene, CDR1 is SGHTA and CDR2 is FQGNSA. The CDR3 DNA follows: TGTGCCAGCAGCTTAGTCGCGGGAGGGCCAGATACGCAGTATTTT. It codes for CASSLVAGGPDTQYF.

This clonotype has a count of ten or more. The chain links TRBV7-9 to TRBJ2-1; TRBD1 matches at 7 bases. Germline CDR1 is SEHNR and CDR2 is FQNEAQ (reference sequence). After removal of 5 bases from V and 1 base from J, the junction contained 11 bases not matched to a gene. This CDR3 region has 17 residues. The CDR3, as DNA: TGTGCCAGCAGCCTAACACATACAGGGGTGTCCTACAATGAGCAGTTCTTC. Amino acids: CASSLTHTGVSYNEQFF. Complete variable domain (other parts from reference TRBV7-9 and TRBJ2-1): DTGVSQNPRHKITKRGQNVTFRCDPISEHNRLYWYRQTLGQGPEFLTYFQNEAQLEKSRLLSDRFSAERPKGSFSTLEIQRTEQGDSAMYLCASSLTHTGVSYNEQFFGPGTRLTVL.

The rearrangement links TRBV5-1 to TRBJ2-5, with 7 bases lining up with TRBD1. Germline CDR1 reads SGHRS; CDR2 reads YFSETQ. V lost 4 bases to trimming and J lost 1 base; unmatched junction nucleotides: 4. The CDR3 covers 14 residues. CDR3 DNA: TGCGCCAGCAGCGACGGGACAGCCCAAGAGACCCAGTACTTC. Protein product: CASSDGTAQETQYF.

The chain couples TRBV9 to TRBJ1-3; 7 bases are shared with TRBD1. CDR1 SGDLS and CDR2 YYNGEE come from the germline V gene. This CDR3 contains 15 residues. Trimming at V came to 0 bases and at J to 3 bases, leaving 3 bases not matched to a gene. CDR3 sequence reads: CASSVEGAGGNTIYF. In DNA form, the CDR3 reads TGTGCCAGCAGCGTAGAGGGGGCCGGTGGAAACACCATATATTTT.

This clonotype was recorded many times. CDR3 loop: CASRGRGTYEQYF. In DNA form, the CDR3 reads TGTGCCAGCAGGGGACGAGGGACCTACGAGCAGTACTTC. The genes are TRBV27 and TRBJ2-7; possibly TRBD1 or TRBD2 for D (5 bases each). The ends were cut back, 6 bases at V and 2 bases at J, with 11 bases in the middle. Germline values: CDR1 MNHEY, CDR2 SMNVEV (reference sequence). This CDR3 contains 13 residues.

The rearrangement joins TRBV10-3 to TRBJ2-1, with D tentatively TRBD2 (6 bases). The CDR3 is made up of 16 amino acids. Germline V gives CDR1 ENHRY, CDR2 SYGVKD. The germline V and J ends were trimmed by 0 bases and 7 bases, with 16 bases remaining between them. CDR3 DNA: TGTGCCATCAGTGAGTCGTGGGGAGGCCAGGCGAATGAGCAGTTCTTC. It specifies CAISESWGGQANEQFF.

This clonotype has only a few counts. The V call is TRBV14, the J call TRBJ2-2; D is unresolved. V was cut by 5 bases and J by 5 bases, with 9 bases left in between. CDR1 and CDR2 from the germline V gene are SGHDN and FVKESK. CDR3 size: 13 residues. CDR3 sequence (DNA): TGTGCCAGCAGCGGGCGGCCGACCGGGGAGCTGTTTTTT. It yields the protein CASSGRPTGELFF.

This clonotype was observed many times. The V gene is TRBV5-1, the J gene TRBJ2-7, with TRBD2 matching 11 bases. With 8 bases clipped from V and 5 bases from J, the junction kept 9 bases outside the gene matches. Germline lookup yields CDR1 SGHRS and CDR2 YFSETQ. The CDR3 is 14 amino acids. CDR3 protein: CASTTSGSPDEQYF. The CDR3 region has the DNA TGCGCCAGTACCACTAGCGGGAGCCCGGACGAGCAGTACTTC.

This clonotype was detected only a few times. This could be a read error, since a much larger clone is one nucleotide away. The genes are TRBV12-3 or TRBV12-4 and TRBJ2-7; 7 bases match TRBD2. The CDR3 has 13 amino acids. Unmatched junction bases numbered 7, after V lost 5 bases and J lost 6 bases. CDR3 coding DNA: TGTGCCAGCAGTGAGCCGACTAGCTCCGAGCAGTACTTC. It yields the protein CASSEPTSSEQYF.

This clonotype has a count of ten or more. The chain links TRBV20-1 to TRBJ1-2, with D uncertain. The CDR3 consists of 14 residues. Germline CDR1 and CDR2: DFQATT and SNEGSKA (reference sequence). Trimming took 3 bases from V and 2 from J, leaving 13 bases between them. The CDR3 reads CSASGSLNNYGYTF. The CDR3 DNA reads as TGCAGTGCTAGTGGTAGTCTGAACAACTATGGCTACACCTTC.

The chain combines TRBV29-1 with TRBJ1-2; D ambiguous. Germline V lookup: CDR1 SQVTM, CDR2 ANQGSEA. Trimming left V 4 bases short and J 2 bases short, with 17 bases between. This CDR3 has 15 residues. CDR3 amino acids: CSVAFGLSANYGYTF. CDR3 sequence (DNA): TGCAGCGTTGCATTCGGGTTATCAGCCAACTATGGCTACACCTTC.

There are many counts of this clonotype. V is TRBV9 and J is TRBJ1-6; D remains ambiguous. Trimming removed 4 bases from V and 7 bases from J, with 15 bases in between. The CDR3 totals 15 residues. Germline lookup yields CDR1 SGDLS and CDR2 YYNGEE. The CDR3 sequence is CASSPHRQSNSPLHF. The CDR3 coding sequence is TGTGCCAGCAGCCCACACCGACAATCGAATTCACCCCTCCACTTT.

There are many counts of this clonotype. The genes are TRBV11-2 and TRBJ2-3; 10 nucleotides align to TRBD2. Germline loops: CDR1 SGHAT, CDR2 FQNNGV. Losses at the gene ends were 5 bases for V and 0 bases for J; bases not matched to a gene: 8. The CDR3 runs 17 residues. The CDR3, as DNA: TGTGCCAGCAGCCTAGCAGGGGGACTAGCGAGCACAGATACGCAGTATTTT. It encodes CASSLAGGLASTDTQYF.

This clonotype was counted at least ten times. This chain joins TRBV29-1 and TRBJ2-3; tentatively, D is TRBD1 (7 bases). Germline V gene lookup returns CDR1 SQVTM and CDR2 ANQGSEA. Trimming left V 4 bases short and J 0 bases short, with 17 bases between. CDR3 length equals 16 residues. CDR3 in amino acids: CSVAGGKTHSTDTQYF. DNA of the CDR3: TGCAGCGTTGCAGGGGGGAAGACACATAGCACAGATACGCAGTATTTT.

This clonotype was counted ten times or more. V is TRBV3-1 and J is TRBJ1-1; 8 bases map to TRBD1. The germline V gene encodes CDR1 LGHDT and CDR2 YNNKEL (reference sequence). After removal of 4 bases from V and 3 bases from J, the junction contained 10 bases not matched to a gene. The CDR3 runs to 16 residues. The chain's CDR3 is CASSRAGGMGYTEAFF. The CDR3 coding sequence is TGTGCCAGCAGCCGGGCAGGGGGCATGGGGTACACTGAAGCTTTCTTT. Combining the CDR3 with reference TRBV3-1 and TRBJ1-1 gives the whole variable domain DTAVSQTPKYLVTQMGNDKSIKCEQNLGHDTMYWYKQDSKKFLKIMFSYNNKELIINETVPNRFSPKSPDKAHLNLHINSLELGDSAVYFCASSRAGGMGYTEAFFGQGTRLTVV.

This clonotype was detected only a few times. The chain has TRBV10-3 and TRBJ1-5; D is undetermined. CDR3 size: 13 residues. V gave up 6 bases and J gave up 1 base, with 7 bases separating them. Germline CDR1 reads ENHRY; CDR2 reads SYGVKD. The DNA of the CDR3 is TGTGCCATCAGCCAGGAGAGCAATCAGCCCCAGCATTTT. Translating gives CAISQESNQPQHF.

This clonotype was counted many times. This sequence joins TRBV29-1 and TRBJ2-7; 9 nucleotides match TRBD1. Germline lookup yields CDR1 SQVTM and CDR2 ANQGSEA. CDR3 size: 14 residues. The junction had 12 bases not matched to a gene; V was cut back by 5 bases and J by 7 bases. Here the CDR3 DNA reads TGCAGCGTTCCCACCGGGACAGGGCAAAGGGAGCAGTACTTC. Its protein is CSVPTGTGQREQYF.

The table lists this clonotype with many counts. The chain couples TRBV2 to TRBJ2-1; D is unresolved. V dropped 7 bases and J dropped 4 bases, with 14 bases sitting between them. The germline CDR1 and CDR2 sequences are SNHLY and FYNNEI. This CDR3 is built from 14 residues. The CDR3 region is CASTTPPLYNEQFF. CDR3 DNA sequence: TGTGCCAGCACTACTCCCCCTCTTTACAATGAGCAGTTCTTC.